The 31 T cell receptor beta chains below come from one sample, sequenced in a study of CD8 T cells in ankylosing spondylitis. TCRdb fed the 5' RACE reads into MiXCR, producing one record per CDR3 protein. The sample includes 150,000 to 200,000 distinct CDR3 sequences, 18% of them seen just once. The sequenced sample consisted of blood, either unsorted or a sorted T cell fraction (not recorded which). The receptors originated from a male donor with ankylosing spondylitis or in good health (not recorded which).

This clonotype occurred a few times. The chain couples TRBV12-3 or TRBV12-4 to TRBJ2-3; 9 bases are shared with TRBD2. The length of the CDR3 is 20 residues. Trimming removed 1 base from V and 1 base from J; junction bases left unmatched: 15. DNA of the CDR3: TGTGCCAGCAGTTTAGTCGTCTTTGTCGCTAGCGGGACCCGCACAGATACGCAGTATTTT. Residues: CASSLVVFVASGTRTDTQYF.

This clonotype was seen only once. The J gene is TRBJ1-3, the V gene TRBV20-1; TRBD1 matches 9 bases. The junction had 1 base not matched to a gene; V was cut back by 1 base and J by 0 bases. This CDR3 is 15 amino acids long. The germline V gene has CDR1 DFQATT and CDR2 SNEGSKA (reference sequence). The CDR3 bases are TGCAGTGCTAGAGGGGGACAGGGCTCTGGAAACACCATATATTTT. This encodes CSARGGQGSGNTIYF.

J is TRBJ2-7 and V is TRBV5-1, with 11 bases aligning to TRBD2. In germline, CDR1 is SGHRS, CDR2 YFSETQ. The CDR3 has 15 amino acids. V was clipped by 2 bases and J by 2 bases; unmatched bases: 3. DNA for the CDR3: TGCGCCAGCAGCTTACCGACTAGCGGGGCCTACGAGCAGTACTTC. It encodes CASSLPTSGAYEQYF.

This clonotype was observed at least ten times. V and J are TRBV10-3 and TRBJ2-1, with 13 positions matching TRBD2. V dropped 6 bases and J dropped 8; count of bases not matched to a gene: 13. The germline gives CDR1 ENHRY, CDR2 SYGVKD. There are 17 residues in the CDR3. The CDR3 is CAIRLAGGSTPTYEQFF. The CDR3 coding sequence is TGTGCCATCAGACTAGCGGGAGGGAGTACTCCTACGTATGAGCAGTTCTTC.

This clonotype was detected ten times or more. The genes are TRBV5-1 and TRBJ1-1, with 9 bases fitting TRBD1. With 2 bases clipped from V and 4 bases from J, the junction kept 6 bases outside the gene matches. Germline CDR1 reads SGHRS; CDR2 reads YFSETQ. CDR3 size: 15 residues. The DNA for the CDR3 is TGCGCCAGCAGCTTCAGCGACAGGGGGTCCACTGAAGCTTTCTTT. Amino acid sequence: CASSFSDRGSTEAFF.

This clonotype was seen more than once but under ten times. V usage is TRBV3-1 and J usage is TRBJ1-1; 10 positions agree with TRBD1. Germline CDR1 reads LGHDT; CDR2 reads YNNKEL (reference sequence). J gave up 8 bases and V 1 base, and 4 bases lay outside the gene matches. The CDR3 is 14 residues long. CDR3 sequence: CASSQVTGGTEAFF. Written as DNA, the CDR3 is TGTGCCAGCAGCCAAGTGACAGGGGGCACGGAAGCTTTCTTT.

In its sample, this clonotype was seen many times. The junction shows a germline mismatch at one end, possibly a read error. The chain has TRBV28 and TRBJ1-1; D remains unclear. CDR3 length: 11 amino acids. From germline, CDR1 is MDHEN and CDR2 SYDVKM. The CDR3 here is CASSVNSEAFF. In nucleotides, the CDR3 is TGTGCCAGCAGCGTTAACAGTGAAGCTTTCTTT. The whole variable domain, filled in from reference TRBV28 and TRBJ1-1, reads DVKVTQSSRYLVKRTGEKVFLECVQDMDHENMFWYRQDPGLGLRLIYFSYDVKMKEKGDIPEGYSVSREKKERFSLILESASTNQTSMYLCASSVNSEAFFGQGTRLTVV.

This chain joins TRBV27 and TRBJ1-6, with D tentatively TRBD1 (5 bases). The CDR3 is 12 amino acids. The germline V gene has CDR1 MNHEY and CDR2 SMNVEV (reference sequence). V dropped 3 bases and J dropped 16 bases, with 13 bases sitting between them. The CDR3 DNA is TGTGCCAGCAGTTTGCTGGGACGGGAACTCCACTTT. It codes for CASSLLGRELHF.

This clonotype was counted ten times or more. V usage is TRBV5-1 and J usage is TRBJ2-2; perhaps TRBD2 as D (5 bases). The CDR3 sequence is 16 residues long. Germline V CDR1 and CDR2: SGHRS, YFSETQ. V was shortened by 3 bases and J by 0 bases, with 12 bases between the two germline ends. DNA of the CDR3: TGCGCCAGCAGCTGGAGGCGGAATTCGAACACCGGGGAGCTGTTTTTT. It is translated as CASSWRRNSNTGELFF.

This clonotype appeared many times. The chain uses TRBV20-1 and TRBJ2-2, with no clear D. This CDR3 has 13 residues. In germline, CDR1 is DFQATT, CDR2 SNEGSKA (reference sequence). Trimming removed 5 bases at V and 1 base at J, with 8 bases between. CDR3 sequence (DNA): TGCAGTGCTCCCCCTTTGAACACCGGGGAGCTGTTTTTT. Protein sequence: CSAPPLNTGELFF.

This clonotype was observed many times. The chain carries TRBV7-7 and TRBJ2-1, with 9 bases aligning to TRBD1. V shed 4 bases and J 5 bases; nucleotides not matched to a gene: 3. Germline-derived CDR1 and CDR2 are SSHAT and FNYEAQ (reference sequence). The CDR3 is 14 amino acids. Written as DNA, the CDR3 is TGTGCCAGCAGCTACGGACAGGGGCACAATGAGCAGTTCTTC. This gives the protein CASSYGQGHNEQFF.

This clonotype was seen more than once but under ten times. This rearrangement joins TRBV9 to TRBJ2-7; TRBD2 is a possible D gene (6 bases). V gave up 0 bases and J gave up 3 bases, with 10 bases separating them. Germline V CDR1 and CDR2: SGDLS, YYNGEE. The CDR3 length is 14 residues. The CDR3, as DNA: TGTGCCAGCAGCGTAGGGGCTAGCGACTACGAGCAGTACTTC. It is translated as CASSVGASDYEQYF.

The rearrangement joins TRBV4-1 to TRBJ2-3, with 9 nucleotides matching TRBD2. Germline V gene lookup returns CDR1 MGHRA and CDR2 YSYEKL. The junction had 3 bases not matched to a gene; V was cut back by 0 bases and J by 2 bases. The CDR3 contains 16 residues. CDR3 bases: TGCGCCAGCAGCCAAGAAGCGGGAGGATACACAGATACGCAGTATTTT. The encoded protein is CASSQEAGGYTDTQYF.

This clonotype came up a few times. V usage is TRBV5-1 and J usage is TRBJ2-3; TRBD1 aligns across 8 bases. Trimming cost V 4 bases and J 6 bases; bases outside gene matches: 7. Germline CDR1 and CDR2: SGHRS and YFSETQ. This CDR3 region has 14 residues. CDR3 coding DNA: TGCGCCAGCAGCCAGGGACAGGACGAGGATACGCAGTATTTT. This codes for CASSQGQDEDTQYF.

This clonotype was recorded at least ten times. The CDR3 sequence: CASSLGSRGHEQYF. CDR3 DNA sequence: TGTGCCAGCAGCTTAGGGTCCCGAGGCCACGAGCAGTACTTC. The V gene is TRBV7-6, the J gene TRBJ2-7; D call uncertain. The CDR3 has 14 residues. CDR1 and CDR2 (germline): SGHVS, FNYEAQ. Trimming took 1 base from V and 5 from J, leaving 12 bases between them. Drawing the rest from reference TRBV7-6 and TRBJ2-7, the complete variable domain is GAGVSQSPRYKVTKRGQDVALRCDPISGHVSLYWYRQALGQGPEFLTYFNYEAQQDKSGLPNDRFSAERPEGSISTLTIQRTEQRDSAMYRCASSLGSRGHEQYFGPGTRLTVT.

This clonotype was detected ten times or more. The chain recombines TRBV6-5 with TRBJ1-1, with D perhaps matching TRBD1 (6 bases). The length of the CDR3 is 12 residues. In germline, CDR1 is MNHEY, CDR2 SVGAGI. V dropped 7 bases and J dropped 8 bases, with 14 bases sitting between them. The CDR3 spells CASTQPGQEAFF. In nucleotides, the CDR3 is TGTGCCAGCACTCAACCGGGACAAGAAGCTTTCTTT.

This clonotype was observed many times. This chain joins TRBV19 and TRBJ2-5; D is unclear. Trimming took off 1 base at V and 5 bases at J, with 5 bases between the two ends. The CDR3 spans 12 residues. The V gene's germline CDR1 is LNHDA and CDR2 SQIVND (reference sequence). The CDR3 sequence: CASSIGGETQYF. The CDR3 DNA follows: TGTGCCAGTAGTATAGGTGGGGAGACCCAGTACTTC.

This clonotype appeared many times. The chain carries TRBV11-2 and TRBJ2-4; 8 bases map to TRBD2. Trimming removed 6 bases from V and 4 bases from J; junction bases left unmatched: 2. This CDR3 has 13 residues. The germline V gene has CDR1 SGHAT and CDR2 FQNNGV. Written as DNA, the CDR3 is TGTGCCAGCAGGGTAGCGGGAAAAAACATTCAGTACTTC. Amino acids: CASRVAGKNIQYF. The variable domain in full, with the rest retrieved from reference TRBV11-2 and TRBJ2-4, is EAGVAQSPRYKIIEKRQSVAFWCNPISGHATLYWYQQILGQGPKLLIQFQNNGVVDDSQLPKDRFSAERLKGVDSTLKIQPAKLEDSAVYLCASRVAGKNIQYFGAGTRLSVL.

At least ten counts were recorded for this clonotype. The chain couples TRBV20-1 to TRBJ2-7; 7 nucleotides align to TRBD2. From germline, CDR1 is DFQATT and CDR2 SNEGSKA (reference sequence). The V segment lost 0 bases and the J segment 7 bases; nucleotides outside the gene matches: 12. The CDR3 has 15 amino acids. The CDR3 reads CSARDQRAGVDEQYF. DNA of the CDR3: TGCAGTGCTAGAGATCAGAGGGCGGGAGTGGATGAGCAGTACTTC.

This clonotype was picked up many times. V gene TRBV28 combines with J gene TRBJ2-7; D possibly corresponds to TRBD1 (6 bases). Germline V lookup: CDR1 MDHEN, CDR2 SYDVKM. The V end was cut by 9 bases, the J end by 7 bases, with 19 bases between. There are 13 residues in the CDR3. CDR3 protein: CARTGTSEGEQYF. CDR3 DNA sequence: TGTGCCAGAACCGGGACATCCGAGGGGGAGCAGTACTTC.

This clonotype was seen ten or more times. The genes are TRBV24-1 and TRBJ2-5; TRBD1 is a possible D gene (5 bases). The V gene's germline CDR1 is KGHDR and CDR2 SFDVKD. V lost 5 bases and J 5 bases, leaving 11 bases between the germline ends. This CDR3 has 13 residues. The CDR3, as DNA: TGTGCCACCAGTGGGGGCGAGACCGAGACCCAGTACTTC. This translates into CATSGGETETQYF.

This clonotype was detected many times. This chain uses TRBV28 with TRBJ1-1; TRBD1 matches 9 bases. Germline V gene data show CDR1 as MDHEN and CDR2 as SYDVKM. This CDR3 has 15 amino acids. The trim removed 5 bases at V and 1 base at J, leaving 5 bases unmatched. CDR3 in amino acids: CASSPHRGPNTEAFF. CDR3 bases: TGTGCCAGCAGTCCTCACAGGGGGCCGAACACTGAAGCTTTCTTT. The complete variable domain, with remaining parts taken from reference TRBV28 and TRBJ1-1, reads DVKVTQSSRYLVKRTGEKVFLECVQDMDHENMFWYRQDPGLGLRLIYFSYDVKMKEKGDIPEGYSVSREKKERFSLILESASTNQTSMYLCASSPHRGPNTEAFFGQGTRLTVV.

This clonotype turned up a few times. The rearrangement uses TRBV7-2 and TRBJ2-7, with D possibly matching TRBD2 (5 bases). The CDR3 totals 16 residues. Germline V gene data show CDR1 as SGHTA and CDR2 as FQGNSA. With 5 bases removed from V and 0 bases from J, the gap between germline ends came to 17 bases. The CDR3 coding sequence is TGTGCCAGCAGCGGGCAAGGCGGACTTAGCTCCTACGAGCAGTACTTC. Its protein is CASSGQGGLSSYEQYF.

This clonotype was picked up a small number of times. The chain uses TRBV20-1 and TRBJ2-7; D is unresolved. Germline CDR1 is DFQATT and CDR2 is SNEGSKA (reference sequence). V shed 0 bases and J shed 2 bases, with 11 bases lying between them. The CDR3 is made up of 14 amino acids. CDR3 DNA sequence: TGCAGTGCTAGAGATCCACAGAAAGCCTACGAGCAGTACTTC. Protein: CSARDPQKAYEQYF.

This clonotype came up a few times. The chain joins TRBV5-6 to TRBJ2-2; TRBD1 might be the D (6 bases). Looked up from germline, CDR1 is SGHDT and CDR2 is YYEEEE. V lost 6 bases, J lost 11 bases, and 14 bases lay in between. The CDR3 length is 12 residues. CDR3 amino acids: CASNLGRGELFF. In nucleotides, the CDR3 is TGTGCCAGCAATTTAGGCAGGGGAGAGCTGTTTTTT.

This clonotype was counted ten times or more. The chain combines TRBV3-1 with TRBJ2-7; 8 nucleotides match TRBD1. The CDR3 covers 15 residues. The germline gives CDR1 LGHDT, CDR2 YNNKEL (reference sequence). V trimming: 1 base; J trimming: 2 bases; junction bases outside the gene matches: 4. The DNA for the CDR3 is TGTGCCAGCAGCCAAGGGGCAGGGGGCCCCTACGAGCAGTACTTC. As protein: CASSQGAGGPYEQYF.

The J gene is TRBJ2-7, the V gene TRBV9; weak D call: TRBD2 (5 bases). The length of the CDR3 is 14 residues. Germline CDR1 reads SGDLS; CDR2 reads YYNGEE. Trimming took 0 bases from V and 5 from J, leaving 12 bases between them. The CDR3 here is CASSVASGPDEQYF. CDR3 sequence (DNA): TGTGCCAGCAGCGTAGCCAGCGGCCCCGACGAGCAGTACTTC.

The chain uses TRBV28 and TRBJ2-7; 9 bases agree with TRBD2. Germline V gene data show CDR1 as MDHEN and CDR2 as SYDVKM. V was clipped by 3 bases and J by 5 bases; unmatched bases: 11. CDR3 size: 16 residues. The CDR3: CASSFHSGRVGHEQYF. CDR3 coding DNA: TGTGCCAGCAGTTTCCATAGCGGGAGAGTGGGCCACGAGCAGTACTTC. Looking up the rest from reference TRBV28 and TRBJ2-7 gives the full variable domain: DVKVTQSSRYLVKRTGEKVFLECVQDMDHENMFWYRQDPGLGLRLIYFSYDVKMKEKGDIPEGYSVSREKKERFSLILESASTNQTSMYLCASSFHSGRVGHEQYFGPGTRLTVT.

The chain uses TRBV7-9 and TRBJ2-7; 11 nucleotides align to TRBD2. The CDR3 totals 15 residues. Germline V CDR1 and CDR2: SEHNR, FQNEAQ (reference sequence). J lost 9 bases, V lost 1 base, and 8 bases had no gene match. CDR3 in DNA: TGTGCCAGCAGCTTAGTGACTAGCGGGATCGATGGGCAGTACTTC. It translates to CASSLVTSGIDGQYF.

This clonotype was found a few times. The J gene is TRBJ2-2, the V gene TRBV24-1; possible D gene TRBD2, 6 bases. The CDR3 runs to 14 residues. V lost 9 bases, J lost 2 bases, and 12 bases lay in between. In germline, CDR1 is KGHDR, CDR2 SFDVKD. The CDR3 here is CATGGQGNTGELFF. The CDR3 region has the DNA TGTGCCACCGGAGGGCAGGGAAACACCGGGGAGCTGTTTTTT.

This sequence joins TRBV20-1 and TRBJ2-7; D call uncertain. Per germline, CDR1 DFQATT and CDR2 SNEGSKA (reference sequence). The CDR3 spans 14 residues. V lost 5 bases to trimming and J lost 0 bases, with 14 bases between them. As DNA, the CDR3 is TGCAGTGCTGGACCATCCTTGTCCTCCTACGAGCAGTACTTC. It encodes CSAGPSLSSYEQYF.